This T cell receptor beta chain is drawn from a study of OX40 agonist ivuxolimab in advanced cancers. This clone was counted between two and nine times. Using immunoSEQ multiplex PCR, the repertoire was profiled, and TCRdb retains in-frame clones only, with some absent. The sample lists 77,000 or so clones, 87% occurring once. Sequenced material: CD4+ or CD8+ T cells sorted from blood, taken in a trial of the OX40 agonist ivuxolimab. The clonotype originates from an adult with an advanced solid tumor such as melanoma, head and neck, liver or kidney cancer.

The CDR3 protein is CSASDRNEQYF. In DNA form, the CDR3 reads TGCAGTGCTAGTGATAGGAACGAGCAGTACTTC. The chain has TRBV20-1 and TRBJ2-7; D is ambiguous. This CDR3 has 11 amino acids. The germline V and J ends were trimmed by 3 bases and 5 bases, with 8 bases remaining between them. CDR1 is DFQATT, CDR2 SNEGSKA, per germline (reference sequence).